Each of the 11 T cell receptor beta chains below was sequenced from the same sample in a study of a mutant IDH1 vaccine in newly diagnosed glioma. Their cognate antigens are unknown. Generated by immunoSEQ multiplex PCR, the TCRdb table keeps only in-frame clones and is missing some. Among about 55,000 clones listed, about three quarters were seen once. Time point of the sample: week 47, end of study. Vaccination used 300 ug of mutant IDH1 20-mer peptide per dose, with topical imiquimod. Material: PBMCs, obtained from a glioma patient whose treatment included an IDH1 peptide vaccine. These receptors were obtained from a woman aged 40 to 49 with glioma. Some clones in this sample may be carry-over from other donors' samples.

The V call is TRBV19, the J call TRBJ2-3; TRBD2 matches at 7 bases. CDR3 length: 15 amino acids. V was clipped by 3 bases and J by 2 bases; unmatched bases: 5. The germline V gene has CDR1 LNHDA and CDR2 SQIVND (reference sequence). CDR3 in DNA: TGTGCCAGTAGTATCTTGAGCGGGACCACAGATACGCAGTATTTT. The encoded protein is CASSILSGTTDTQYF. The variable domain in full, completed from reference TRBV19 and TRBJ2-3, reads DGGITQSPKYLFRKEGQNVTLSCEQNLNHDAMYWYRQDPGQGLRLIYYSQIVNDFQKGDIAEGYSVSREKKESFPLTVTSAQKNPTAFYLCASSILSGTTDTQYFGPGTRLTVL.

The chain has TRBV7-8 and TRBJ1-2; D unresolved. CDR3 length: 15 amino acids. Germline V lookup: CDR1 SGHVS, CDR2 FQNEAQ. Trimming left V 3 bases short and J 0 bases short, with 11 bases between. CDR3 bases: TGTGCCAGCAGCTTGGAGAAGAGCTCTAACTATGGCTACACCTTC. It codes for CASSLEKSSNYGYTF. Full variable domain (missing parts from reference TRBV7-8 and TRBJ1-2): GAGVSQSPRYKVAKRGQDVALRCDPISGHVSLFWYQQALGQGPEFLTYFQNEAQLDKSGLPSDRFFAERPEGSVSTLKIQRTQQEDSAVYLCASSLEKSSNYGYTFGSGTRLTVV.

The rearrangement links TRBV19 to TRBJ1-1, with D hard to call. The CDR3 contains 12 residues. Per germline, CDR1 LNHDA and CDR2 SQIVND (reference sequence). V was trimmed by 1 base and J by 4 bases, leaving 4 bases between them. The CDR3 loop is CASSIAATEAFF. The CDR3 nucleotides are TGTGCCAGTAGTATAGCGGCCACTGAAGCTTTCTTT.

The J gene is TRBJ2-1, the V gene TRBV2, with 9 bases fitting TRBD1. This CDR3 is 13 amino acids long. V lost 9 bases and J lost 9; bases outside the gene matches: 9. The germline CDR1 and CDR2 sequences are SNHLY and FYNNEI. CDR3 bases: TGTGCCAGACAACGGGACAGGGTCGGTGAGCAGTTCTTC. Its translation: CARQRDRVGEQFF.

The chain links TRBV30 to TRBJ2-3; D is ambiguous. CDR3 length equals 14 residues. CDR1 and CDR2 (germline): GTSNPN, SVGIG (reference sequence). Trimming removed 3 bases at V and 2 bases at J, with 12 bases between. The CDR3 region is CAWSLLSNTDTQYF. The CDR3 DNA reads TGTGCCTGGAGCTTGCTCAGTAACACAGATACGCAGTATTTT.

The rearrangement joins TRBV6-4 to TRBJ2-3; D remains ambiguous. V lost 0 bases and J lost 2, with 9 bases in between. The CDR3 has 15 amino acids. The germline gives CDR1 MRHNA, CDR2 SNTAGT. DNA for the CDR3: TGTGCCAGCAGTGACTCCTCGGGTGACACAGATACGCAGTATTTT. Protein: CASSDSSGDTDTQYF.

V is TRBV28 and J is TRBJ1-2, with 9 bases matching TRBD1. V lost 3 bases, J lost 3 bases, and 5 bases stayed unmatched. The CDR3 runs 15 residues. Germline CDR1 and CDR2: MDHEN and SYDVKM. In DNA, the CDR3 is TGTGCCAGCAGTTTCTGGGACAGGGCACACTATGGCTACACCTTC. It translates to CASSFWDRAHYGYTF.

The rearrangement uses TRBV7-2 and TRBJ2-7; D might be TRBD2 (5 bases). Trimming left V 5 bases short and J 6 bases short, with 14 bases between. Looked up from germline, CDR1 is SGHTA and CDR2 is FQGNSA. This CDR3 is 13 amino acids long. CDR3 in amino acids: CASSGVGGGEQYF. In DNA form, the CDR3 reads TGTGCCAGCAGCGGGGTCGGCGGAGGCGAGCAGTACTTC.

This clone came up a few times. Within the sample, other DNA sequences also encode this same CDR3. The chain carries TRBV18 and TRBJ2-5; D is perhaps TRBD2 (5 bases). The V end lost 3 bases, the J end lost 5 bases, and 10 bases lay between the germline ends. Germline values: CDR1 KGHSH, CDR2 LQKENI. The CDR3 is 13 amino acids. The CDR3 reads CASSPLAGETQYF. The DNA of the CDR3 is TGTGCCAGCTCACCTCTAGCTGGTGAGACCCAGTACTTC.

This clone was seen a single time. The genes are TRBV4-2 and TRBJ2-5, with 9 bases lining up with TRBD2. The CDR3 contains 16 residues. CDR1 is LGHNA, CDR2 YNFKEQ, per germline. V was clipped by 1 base and J by 1 base; unmatched bases: 4. The CDR3 bases are TGTGCCAGCAGCCAAGGTCAAGCGGGGGGCCAAGAGACCCAGTACTTC. This encodes CASSQGQAGGQETQYF.

In its sample, this clone was seen once. The chain is built from TRBV27 and TRBJ2-5; D might be TRBD2 (6 bases). The length of the CDR3 is 16 residues. V shed 3 bases and J shed 4 bases, with 18 bases lying between them. In germline, CDR1 is MNHEY, CDR2 SMNVEV (reference sequence). In nucleotides, the CDR3 is TGTGCCAGCAGTTTTGTTTCTAGCGCGGTTGGAGAGACCCAGTACTTC. This encodes CASSFVSSAVGETQYF.